Following are 18 T cell receptor beta chains from one sample sequenced in a study of cytomegalovirus exposure and HLA in healthy donors. The PCR ran on 60 Vbeta and 13 Jbeta primers. Produced via immunoSEQ multiplex PCR; TCRdb's table is partial and in-frame only. This repertoire shows 65,000 to 90,000 clones, roughly 73% found once; its top ten account for around 16%. The sequenced sample was PBMCs. Receptors were obtained from a woman aged 40 to 50 in good health and CMV-seropositive.

This clone was observed a single time. The V call is TRBV27, the J call TRBJ2-3; D is perhaps TRBD1 (6 bases). Germline V CDR1 and CDR2: MNHEY, SMNVEV (reference sequence). CDR3 length equals 16 residues. Trimming took 6 bases from V and 8 from J, leaving 24 bases between them. CDR3 residues: CASRTPGQGARGTQYF. CDR3 nucleotides: TGTGCCAGCAGGACGCCGGGACAAGGGGCCCGAGGTACGCAGTATTTT.

The chain joins TRBV21-1 to TRBJ1-6; no check of the table's D call, TRBD1, against the DNA was made. TRBV21-1 is tagged as a pseudogene. The CDR3 contains 15 residues. This chain's CDR3 is CASSGQDRRNPPLHF. CDR3 in DNA: TGTGCCAGCAGTGGACAGGACAGGCGGAATCCACCCCTCCACTTT.

The chain has TRBV7-9 and TRBJ2-7; D unresolved. CDR1 SEHNR and CDR2 FQNEAQ come from the germline V gene (reference sequence). The V end lost 4 bases, the J end lost 4 bases, and 11 bases lay between the germline ends. This CDR3 is built from 13 residues. CDR3 nucleotide sequence: TGTGCCAGCAGCTCGGCTAGTCGGTACGAGCAGTACTTC. Encoded protein: CASSSASRYEQYF.

This clone appeared a single time. CDR3 sequence reads: CASSEHPGTGEETQYF. The CDR3, as DNA: TGTGCCAGCAGCGAACACCCTGGGACAGGGGAAGAGACCCAGTACTTC. V usage is TRBV9 and J usage is TRBJ2-5, with 10 bases lining up with TRBD1. Trimming removed 3 bases from V and 3 bases from J; junction bases left unmatched: 8. CDR1 and CDR2 (germline): SGDLS, YYNGEE. The CDR3 has 16 residues.

V usage is TRBV30 and J usage is TRBJ1-1; D possibly corresponds to TRBD1 (6 bases). CDR3 length: 13 amino acids. Between the trimmed V and J ends, which lost 4 bases and 4 bases, there was a span of 13 bases. Germline V gene data show CDR1 as GTSNPN and CDR2 as SVGIG (reference sequence). Here the CDR3 reads CAWTQGGGTEAFF. In DNA form, the CDR3 reads TGTGCCTGGACCCAGGGAGGGGGCACTGAAGCTTTCTTT.

The chain links TRBV7-8 to TRBJ1-5; 9 bases agree with TRBD1. This CDR3 is built from 17 residues. V shed 5 bases and J 4 bases; nucleotides not matched to a gene: 12. From germline, CDR1 is SGHVS and CDR2 FQNEAQ. The CDR3 coding sequence is TGTGCCAGCAGCGGAGGGACAGGGAACCCTCGAAATCAGCCCCAGCATTTT. It specifies CASSGGTGNPRNQPQHF.

The chain links TRBV28 to TRBJ1-2; TRBD1 aligns across 8 bases. The CDR3 extends over 16 amino acids. The V segment lost 5 bases and the J segment 0 bases; nucleotides outside the gene matches: 8. In germline, CDR1 is MDHEN, CDR2 SYDVKM. The CDR3 DNA is TGTGCCAGCAGTCTGACAGGGGTTTGGACTAACTATGGCTACACCTTC. Encoded protein: CASSLTGVWTNYGYTF.

The chain links TRBV29-1 to TRBJ2-7; the match to TRBD2 covers 8 bases. The V and J ends lost 4 bases and 2 bases, in that order; junction bases with no gene match: 7. CDR3 length: 14 residues. Germline-derived CDR1 and CDR2 are SQVTM and ANQGSEA. The CDR3 loop is CSVGGGGRTYEQYF. The CDR3 nucleotides read TGCAGCGTTGGCGGCGGGGGGAGGACCTACGAGCAGTACTTC.

The chain's CDR3 is CASSLQGSEWRTEAFF. CDR3 nucleotides: TGTGCCAGCTCACTCCAGGGGTCTGAGTGGAGAACTGAAGCTTTCTTT. V is TRBV18 and J is TRBJ1-1, with D maybe TRBD1 (6 bases). Trimming stripped 4 bases from V and 5 bases from J, with 20 bases between. Germline loops: CDR1 KGHSH, CDR2 LQKENI. This CDR3 has 16 amino acids.

This clone occurred a few times. The rearrangement links TRBV2 to TRBJ1-5, with D tentatively TRBD1 (5 bases). Trimming shortened V by 0 bases and J by 7 bases, and 10 bases separated the two germline ends. CDR1 and CDR2 from the germline V gene are SNHLY and FYNNEI. The CDR3 covers 14 residues. CDR3 in amino acids: CASSEAAGEQPQHF. CDR3 bases: TGTGCCAGCAGTGAAGCTGCGGGGGAACAGCCCCAGCATTTT.

The chain is built from TRBV4-3 and TRBJ1-2; the D gene is possibly TRBD1 (5 bases). V was trimmed by 0 bases and J by 5 bases, leaving 19 bases between them. Germline V lookup: CDR1 LGHNA, CDR2 YSLEER. The CDR3 has 17 amino acids. CDR3 sequence reads: CASSQESPSGLGYGYTF. In DNA, the CDR3 is TGCGCCAGCAGCCAAGAGTCCCCTTCAGGGCTCGGTTATGGCTACACCTTC.

This chain links TRBV30 with TRBJ2-5; 8 bases fit TRBD1. Unmatched junction bases numbered 6, after V lost 0 bases and J lost 3 bases. This CDR3 has 15 amino acids. CDR1 is GTSNPN, CDR2 SVGIG, per germline (reference sequence). The chain's CDR3 is CAWSVPRTGKETQYF. In DNA form, the CDR3 reads TGTGCCTGGAGTGTACCTCGGACAGGGAAAGAGACCCAGTACTTC.

The chain carries TRBV6-5 and TRBJ1-1; a weak D match, TRBD1 (6 bases). Germline values: CDR1 MNHEY, CDR2 SVGAGI. V gave up 10 bases and J gave up 2 bases, with 14 bases separating them. The length of the CDR3 is 13 residues. This CDR3 reads CATQGGRNTEAFF. In nucleotides, the CDR3 is TGTGCCACCCAAGGGGGTCGCAACACTGAAGCTTTCTTT.

The rearrangement joins TRBV5-1 to TRBJ1-1, with D uncertain. The CDR3 loop spans 14 amino acids. The germline V and J ends were trimmed by 0 bases and 5 bases, with 11 bases remaining between them. Germline CDR1 SGHRS, CDR2 YFSETQ. The CDR3 coding sequence is TGCGCCAGCAGCTTGGAAAATAGTAGAACTGAAGCTTTCTTT. This translates into CASSLENSRTEAFF.

The chain recombines TRBV7-9 with TRBJ1-4; a possible D gene is TRBD1 (5 bases). CDR1 is SEHNR, CDR2 FQNEAQ, per germline (reference sequence). The CDR3 has 14 residues. V was shortened by 2 bases and J by 7 bases, with 11 bases between the two germline ends. The CDR3, as DNA: TGTGCCAGCAGCTTAAACCAGGGAGGTGAAAAACTGTTTTTT. Its protein product is CASSLNQGGEKLFF.

The CDR3 spells CASSIVVGYNEQFF. The CDR3 region has the DNA TGTGCCAGTAGTATAGTAGTCGGTTACAATGAGCAGTTCTTC. The chain couples TRBV19 to TRBJ2-1; D gene unclear. Germline assignment: CDR1 LNHDA and CDR2 SQIVND (reference sequence). This CDR3 region has 14 residues. With 1 base removed from V and 4 bases from J, the gap between germline ends came to 8 bases.

The chain is built from TRBV4-1 and TRBJ2-7; 7 nucleotides line up with TRBD1. The CDR3 is 15 residues long. Germline CDR1 is MGHRA and CDR2 is YSYEKL. V gave up 3 bases and J gave up 4 bases; unmatched junction bases: 9. In DNA form, the CDR3 reads TGCGCCAGCAGCCAGGCCTCGGGACAGTCGTACGAGCAGTACTTC. Protein product: CASSQASGQSYEQYF.

The chain employs TRBV7-9 and TRBJ2-7, with D perhaps matching TRBD2 (5 bases). V was shortened by 3 bases and J by 6 bases, with 15 bases between the two germline ends. Germline CDR1 SEHNR, CDR2 FQNEAQ (reference sequence). CDR3 size: 14 residues. For the CDR3, the DNA is TGTGCCAGCAGCTTGGGTGCTAGCTCGGTCGAGCAGTACTTC. It is translated as CASSLGASSVEQYF.